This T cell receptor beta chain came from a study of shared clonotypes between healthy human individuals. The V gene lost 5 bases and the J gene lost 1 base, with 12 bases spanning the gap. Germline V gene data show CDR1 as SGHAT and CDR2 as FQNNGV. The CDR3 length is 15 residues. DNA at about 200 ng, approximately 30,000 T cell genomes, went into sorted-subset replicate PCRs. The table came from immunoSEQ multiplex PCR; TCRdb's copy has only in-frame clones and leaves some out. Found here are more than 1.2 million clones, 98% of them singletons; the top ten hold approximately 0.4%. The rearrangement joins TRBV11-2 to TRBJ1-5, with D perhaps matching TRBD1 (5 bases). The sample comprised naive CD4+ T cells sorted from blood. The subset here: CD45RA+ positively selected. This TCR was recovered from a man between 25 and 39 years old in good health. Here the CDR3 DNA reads TGTGCCAGCAGCATCACGGCAGGGAGCAATCAGCCCCAGCATTTT. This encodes CASSITAGSNQPQHF. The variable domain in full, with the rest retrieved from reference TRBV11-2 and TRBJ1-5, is EAGVAQSPRYKIIEKRQSVAFWCNPISGHATLYWYQQILGQGPKLLIQFQNNGVVDDSQLPKDRFSAERLKGVDSTLKIQPAKLEDSAVYLCASSITAGSNQPQHFGDGTRLSIL.